Listed below are T cell receptor beta chains from one sample, sequenced in a study of control samples from healthy donors and cancer patients. The assay was immunoSEQ multiplex PCR, and TCRdb's table has in-frame clones only and misses some. Here the sample spans 100,000 to 150,000 clones, less than 95% being singletons. The material sequenced was blood. All receptors derive from a man aged 30-40 years in good health. Both conserved end residues are part of each CDR3. The D gene is left open where the match is weak. Size is stated for part of the rows, as once, few or many counts, or as a class when the clone is expanded.

v_gene	j_gene	d_gene	abundance	CDR3aa	CDR3nt
TRBV3-1/TRBV3-2	TRBJ2-2	TRBD1	.	CASRTGGGRELFF	TGTGCCAGCAGGACAGGGGGCGGGCGGGAGCTGTTTTTT
TRBV28	TRBJ2-1	TRBD2	.	CASGGGGAFEQFF	TGTGCCAGCGGCGGCGGGGGGGCATTTGAGCAGTTCTTC
TRBV4-2	TRBJ2-1	.	.	CASSPLTQSLYNEQFF	TGTGCCAGCAGCCCACTGACTCAAAGCCTCTACAATGAGCAGTTCTTC
TRBV30	TRBJ1-6	.	.	CAWSVPARSYNSPLHF	TGTGCCTGGAGTGTACCTGCCCGCTCCTATAATTCACCCCTCCACTTT
TRBV5-1	TRBJ1-1	TRBD1	.	CASQRSGGGIAEAFF	TGCGCCAGCCAAAGGTCAGGGGGAGGCATCGCTGAAGCTTTCTTT
TRBV6-1	TRBJ1-1	TRBD1	.	CASSDRTGPNTEAFF	TGTGCCAGCAGTGATCGGACAGGGCCGAACACTGAAGCTTTCTTT
TRBV28	TRBJ2-7	.	.	CASSFRYEQYF	TGTGCCAGCAGTTTCCGGTACGAGCAGTACTTC
TRBV29-1	TRBJ1-2	.	once	CSVAEGSYGYTF	TGCAGCGTTGCGGAGGGATCCTATGGCTACACCTTC
TRBV5-6	TRBJ2-3	TRBD1	.	CASSWTGWDTQYF	TGTGCCAGCAGCTGGACAGGGTGGGATACGCAGTATTTT
TRBV6-2/TRBV6-3	TRBJ2-5	TRBD2	.	CASSYFRGGETQYF	TGTGCCAGCAGTTACTTCCGGGGGGGGGAGACCCAGTACTTC
TRBV30	TRBJ2-3	.	.	CAWMSGNWDTQYF	TGTGCCTGGATGTCGGGGAACTGGGATACGCAGTATTTT
TRBV29-1	TRBJ2-7	.	.	CSVKVGREQYF	TGCAGCGTTAAGGTGGGGCGCGAGCAGTACTTC
TRBV10-3	TRBJ2-7	TRBD1	.	CAIRRMDRYEQYF	TGTGCCATCAGACGTATGGACAGGTACGAGCAGTACTTC
TRBV11-2	TRBJ2-3	.	.	CASRGGTDTQYF	TGTGCCAGTAGGGGGGGCACAGATACGCAGTATTTT